This T cell receptor beta chain was recovered during a study of blood T cell repertoires in COVID-19. The assay was immunoSEQ multiplex PCR, and TCRdb's table has in-frame clones only and misses some. The table has 290,000 or so clones, roughly 90% seen once. This CDR3 has 14 amino acids. Trimming removed 3 bases at V and 1 base at J, with 9 bases between. Germline values: CDR1 MRHNA, CDR2 SNTAGT. This clone was counted between two and nine times. This TCR came from a woman younger than 45 with COVID-19, enrolled during active disease. This chain connects TRBV6-4 to TRBJ1-1; tentative D call: TRBD1 (6 bases). Sample: peripheral blood. The CDR3 region is CASSEGRGNTEAFF. DNA for the CDR3: TGTGCCAGCAGTGAAGGCAGGGGGAACACTGAAGCTTTCTTT.